A selection of T cell receptor beta chains follows, all from one sample in a study of technical replicates of blood from several donors. Assay used: immunoSEQ multiplex PCR; TCRdb lists only in-frame clones, some missing. Of 65,000 to 80,000 clones detected, 80% to 95% appear once; the ten largest clones hold over 0.35%. Sequenced sample: T cells isolated from PBMCs. These receptors all come from a human donor in good health. The CDR3 runs from the conserved cysteine through the conserved F or W. D genes are given only for firm matches. Expanded clones get a size class; other rows say once, few or many, or leave the size out.

j_call: TRBJ2-5; clone_size: -; v_call: TRBV7-3; cdr3_length: 14; d_call: -; cdr3_nt: TGTGCCAGCAGCTTAACCGGACAGAGCGAGACCCAGTACTTC; cdr3_aa: CASSLTGQSETQYF
j_call: TRBJ2-3; clone_size: -; v_call: TRBV10-1; cdr3_length: 16; d_call: TRBD2; cdr3_nt: TGCGCCACCCACTGGGGACTAGCGGGAAGCACAGATACGCAGTATTTT; cdr3_aa: CATHWGLAGSTDTQYF
j_call: TRBJ1-2; clone_size: -; v_call: TRBV14; cdr3_length: 13; d_call: -; cdr3_nt: TGTGCCAGCAGCCTTACAGATAACTATGGCTACACCTTC; cdr3_aa: CASSLTDNYGYTF
j_call: TRBJ1-5; clone_size: once; v_call: TRBV6-5; cdr3_length: 15; d_call: -; cdr3_nt: TGTGCCAGCAGTTACTCAGGGGATAGCAATCAGCCCCAGCATTTT; cdr3_aa: CASSYSGDSNQPQHF
j_call: TRBJ1-1; clone_size: once; v_call: TRBV27; cdr3_length: 12; d_call: TRBD1; cdr3_nt: TGTGCCAGCAGTGCTAACAGGGGTGAAGCTTTCTTT; cdr3_aa: CASSANRGEAFF
j_call: TRBJ2-3; clone_size: -; v_call: TRBV9; cdr3_length: 13; d_call: -; cdr3_nt: TGTGCCAGCAGCGTCATGGGCCGCGATACGCAGTATTTT; cdr3_aa: CASSVMGRDTQYF
j_call: TRBJ2-5; clone_size: -; v_call: TRBV19; cdr3_length: 14; d_call: -; cdr3_nt: TGTGCCAGTAGTATGAGGGCCGGGGGAGAGACCCAGTACTTC; cdr3_aa: CASSMRAGGETQYF
j_call: TRBJ2-3; clone_size: -; v_call: TRBV7-8; cdr3_length: 12; d_call: -; cdr3_nt: TGTGCCAGCAGCTTATTTTCGGATACGCAGTATTTT; cdr3_aa: CASSLFSDTQYF
j_call: TRBJ1-1; clone_size: -; v_call: TRBV10-3; cdr3_length: 14; d_call: -; cdr3_nt: TGTGCCATCAGTGAGCCCCAGGATAACACTGAAGCTTTCTTT; cdr3_aa: CAISEPQDNTEAFF
j_call: TRBJ1-5; clone_size: -; v_call: TRBV28; cdr3_length: 14; d_call: TRBD1; cdr3_nt: TGTGCCAGCAGTATAGACAGGGGGCGTCAGCCCCAGCATTTT; cdr3_aa: CASSIDRGRQPQHF
j_call: TRBJ2-5; clone_size: -; v_call: TRBV18; cdr3_length: 14; d_call: -; cdr3_nt: TGTGCCAGCTCACCACAACTGTACCAAGAGACCCAGTACTTC; cdr3_aa: CASSPQLYQETQYF
j_call: TRBJ2-5; clone_size: -; v_call: TRBV9; cdr3_length: 15; d_call: TRBD2; cdr3_nt: TGTGCCAGCAGCGTGGCGGGAGGGAGGCAAGAGACCCAGTACTTC; cdr3_aa: CASSVAGGRQETQYF
j_call: TRBJ2-3; clone_size: -; v_call: TRBV5-6; cdr3_length: 16; d_call: TRBD2; cdr3_nt: TGTGCCAGCAGCTTGGAGCTAGCGGGAGTCGGAGATACGCAGTATTTT; cdr3_aa: CASSLELAGVGDTQYF
j_call: TRBJ2-1; clone_size: once; v_call: TRBV30; cdr3_length: 17; d_call: TRBD2; cdr3_nt: TGTGCCTGGAGTCGAGGGACTAGCGGGAGTATTGAGGATGAGCAGTTCTTC; cdr3_aa: CAWSRGTSGSIEDEQFF
j_call: TRBJ1-3; clone_size: -; v_call: TRBV13; cdr3_length: 15; d_call: -; cdr3_nt: TGTGCCAGCAGCCCACAGGGAACCCCTGGAAACACCATATATTTT; cdr3_aa: CASSPQGTPGNTIYF
j_call: TRBJ2-2; clone_size: -; v_call: TRBV4-1; cdr3_length: 19; d_call: TRBD2; cdr3_nt: TGCGCCAGCAGCCAAGATCGGAGACTAGCGGGAGAGGGCACCGGGGAGCTGTTTTTT; cdr3_aa: CASSQDRRLAGEGTGELFF
j_call: TRBJ2-3; clone_size: -; v_call: TRBV6-1; cdr3_length: 14; d_call: -; cdr3_nt: TGTGCCAGCAGTGTACTAGGGATCACAGATACGCAGTATTTT; cdr3_aa: CASSVLGITDTQYF
j_call: TRBJ2-7; clone_size: -; v_call: TRBV5-6; cdr3_length: 16; d_call: TRBD1; cdr3_nt: TGTGCCAGCAGCTTATTAATGGACAGGAGACTCTACGAGCAGTACTTC; cdr3_aa: CASSLLMDRRLYEQYF
j_call: TRBJ1-3; clone_size: -; v_call: TRBV5-4; cdr3_length: 15; d_call: -; cdr3_nt: TGTGCCAGCAGCCAGGACTTTTTCTCTGGAAACACCATATATTTT; cdr3_aa: CASSQDFFSGNTIYF